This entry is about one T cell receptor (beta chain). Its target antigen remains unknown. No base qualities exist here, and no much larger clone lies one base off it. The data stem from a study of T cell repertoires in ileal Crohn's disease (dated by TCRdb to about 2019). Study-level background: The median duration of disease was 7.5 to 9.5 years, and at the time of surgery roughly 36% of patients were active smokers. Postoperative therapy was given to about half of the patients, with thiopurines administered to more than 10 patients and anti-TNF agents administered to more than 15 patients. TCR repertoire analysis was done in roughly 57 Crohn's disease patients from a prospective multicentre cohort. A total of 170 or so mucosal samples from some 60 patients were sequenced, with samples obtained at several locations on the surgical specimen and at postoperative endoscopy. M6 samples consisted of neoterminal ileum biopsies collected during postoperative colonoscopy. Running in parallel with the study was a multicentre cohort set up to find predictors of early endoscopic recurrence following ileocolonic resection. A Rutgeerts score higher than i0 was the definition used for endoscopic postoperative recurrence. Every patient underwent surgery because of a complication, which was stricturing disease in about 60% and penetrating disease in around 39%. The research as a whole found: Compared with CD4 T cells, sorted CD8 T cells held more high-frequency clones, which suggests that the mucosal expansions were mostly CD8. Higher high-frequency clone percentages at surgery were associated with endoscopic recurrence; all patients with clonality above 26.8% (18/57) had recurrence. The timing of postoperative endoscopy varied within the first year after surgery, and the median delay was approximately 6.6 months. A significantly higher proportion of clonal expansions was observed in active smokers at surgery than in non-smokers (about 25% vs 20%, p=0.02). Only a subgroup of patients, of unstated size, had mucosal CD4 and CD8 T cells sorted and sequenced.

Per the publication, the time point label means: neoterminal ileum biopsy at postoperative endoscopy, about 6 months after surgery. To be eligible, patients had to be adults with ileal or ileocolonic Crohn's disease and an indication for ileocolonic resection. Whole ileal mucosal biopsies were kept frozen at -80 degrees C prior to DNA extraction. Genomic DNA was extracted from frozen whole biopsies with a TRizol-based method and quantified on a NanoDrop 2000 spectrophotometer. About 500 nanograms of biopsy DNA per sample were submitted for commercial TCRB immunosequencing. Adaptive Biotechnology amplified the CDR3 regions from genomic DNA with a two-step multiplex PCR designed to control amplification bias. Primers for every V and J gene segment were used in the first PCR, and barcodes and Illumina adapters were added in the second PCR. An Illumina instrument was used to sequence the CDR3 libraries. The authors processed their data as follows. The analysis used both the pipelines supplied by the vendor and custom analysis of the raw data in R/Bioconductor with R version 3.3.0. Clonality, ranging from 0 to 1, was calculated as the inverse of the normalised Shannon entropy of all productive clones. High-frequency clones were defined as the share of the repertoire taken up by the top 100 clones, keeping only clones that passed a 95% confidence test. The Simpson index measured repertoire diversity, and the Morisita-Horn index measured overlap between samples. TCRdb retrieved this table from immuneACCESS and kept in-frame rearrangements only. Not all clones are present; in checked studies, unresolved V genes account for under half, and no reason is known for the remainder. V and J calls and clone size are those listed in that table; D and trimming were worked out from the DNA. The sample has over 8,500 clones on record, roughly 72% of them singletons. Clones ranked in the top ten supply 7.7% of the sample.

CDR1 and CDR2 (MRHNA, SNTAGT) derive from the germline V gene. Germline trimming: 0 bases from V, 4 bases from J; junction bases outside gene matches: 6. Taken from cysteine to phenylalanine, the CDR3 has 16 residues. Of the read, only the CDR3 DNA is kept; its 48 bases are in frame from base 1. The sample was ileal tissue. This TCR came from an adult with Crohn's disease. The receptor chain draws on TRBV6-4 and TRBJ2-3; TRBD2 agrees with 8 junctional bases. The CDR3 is CASSDSKREQADTQYF. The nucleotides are TGTGCCAGCAGTGACTCCAAGCGGGAGCAAGCAGATACGCAGTATTTT.